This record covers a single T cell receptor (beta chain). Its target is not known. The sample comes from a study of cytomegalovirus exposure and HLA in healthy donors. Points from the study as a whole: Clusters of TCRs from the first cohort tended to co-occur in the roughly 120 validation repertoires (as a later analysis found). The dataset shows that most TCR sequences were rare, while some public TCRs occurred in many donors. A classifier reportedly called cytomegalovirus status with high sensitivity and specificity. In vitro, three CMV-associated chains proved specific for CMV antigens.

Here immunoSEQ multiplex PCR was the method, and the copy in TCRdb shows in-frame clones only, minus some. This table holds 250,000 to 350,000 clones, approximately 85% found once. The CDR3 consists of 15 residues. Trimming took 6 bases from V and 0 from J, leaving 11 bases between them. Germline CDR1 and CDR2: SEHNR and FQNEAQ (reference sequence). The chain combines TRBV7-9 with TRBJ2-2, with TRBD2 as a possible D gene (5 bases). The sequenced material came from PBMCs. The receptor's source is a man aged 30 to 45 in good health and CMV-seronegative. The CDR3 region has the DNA TGTGCCAGCAGTTCCGGACTGACGAACACCGGGGAGCTGTTTTTT. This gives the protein CASSSGLTNTGELFF. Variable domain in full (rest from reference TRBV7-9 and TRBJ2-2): DTGVSQNPRHKITKRGQNVTFRCDPISEHNRLYWYRQTLGQGPEFLTYFQNEAQLEKSRLLSDRFSAERPKGSFSTLEIQRTEQGDSAMYLCASSSGLTNTGELFFGEGSRLTVL.